Listed below are T cell receptor beta chains from one sample, sequenced in a study of blood T cell repertoires in COVID-19. The assay was immunoSEQ multiplex PCR, and TCRdb's table has in-frame clones only and misses some. Of fewer than 150,000 clones listed, around 80% are singletons. Sequencing used peripheral blood. The receptors were sampled from a human donor in a cohort sampled during active COVID-19. Each CDR3 is given with its conserved first and last residue. Fields, in order: D gene, J gene, clone size, V gene, CDR3 protein, CDR3 DNA. A D gene is named only where the DNA matches it firmly. The size entry is marked missing in some rows and otherwise reads once, few, many or a size class.

.,TRBJ2-1,.,TRBV4-3,CASSQELVSSYNEQFF,TGCGCCAGCAGCCAAGAACTAGTCAGCTCCTACAATGAGCAGTTCTTC
.,TRBJ1-2,.,TRBV28,CASHPTGFYGYTF,TGTGCCAGCCACCCAACAGGGTTCTATGGCTACACCTTC
.,TRBJ2-3,.,TRBV18,CASSPRITGGLGVDTQYF,TGTGCCAGCTCACCACGAATAACGGGGGGCCTTGGGGTAGATACGCAGTATTTT
.,TRBJ2-2,.,TRBV18,CASSPPSMTVANTGELFF,TGTGCCAGCTCACCACCGAGTATGACAGTCGCGAACACCGGGGAGCTGTTTTTT
.,TRBJ2-1,few,TRBV7-3,CASSLIRGNEQFF,TGTGCCAGCAGCTTAATCCGGGGCAATGAGCAGTTCTTC
.,TRBJ1-4,.,TRBV5-5,CASSIGSEEKLFF,TGTGCCAGCAGCATTGGATCGGAGGAAAAACTGTTTTTT
.,TRBJ2-3,.,TRBV11-2,CASSLGTVRAHGDTQYF,TGTGCCAGCAGCTTAGGGACAGTCCGAGCCCACGGAGATACGCAGTATTTT
TRBD1,TRBJ2-6,.,TRBV24-1,CATSGTGGKNVLTF,TGTGCCACCAGCGGGACAGGGGGGAAAAACGTCCTGACTTTC
TRBD2,TRBJ2-3,.,TRBV3-1/TRBV3-2,CASSLAGDPSDTQYF,TGTGCCAGCAGCCTAGCGGGGGACCCGTCAGATACGCAGTATTTT
.,TRBJ1-2,few,TRBV19,CASRRPGVYGYTF,TGTGCCAGTAGACGTCCAGGGGTCTATGGCTACACCTTC
.,TRBJ1-2,few,TRBV19,CASSPLVGGKNYGYTF,TGTGCCAGTAGTCCCCTGGTGGGGGGTAAGAACTATGGCTACACCTTC
TRBD1,TRBJ1-5,.,TRBV5-5,CASTRTGDSNQPQHF,TGTGCCAGCACCCGGACAGGGGATAGCAATCAGCCCCAGCATTTT
TRBD2,TRBJ2-5,.,TRBV4-3,CASSQVLAGGLETQYF,TGCGCCAGCAGCCAAGTACTAGCGGGGGGGCTCGAGACCCAGTACTTC
TRBD1,TRBJ2-7,once,TRBV6-5,CASRRGQGRGQYF,TGTGCCAGCAGACGCGGACAGGGCCGCGGGCAGTACTTC
TRBD1,TRBJ1-2,.,TRBV29-1,CSVGQGEYGYTF,TGCAGCGTTGGACAGGGGGAGTATGGCTACACCTTC